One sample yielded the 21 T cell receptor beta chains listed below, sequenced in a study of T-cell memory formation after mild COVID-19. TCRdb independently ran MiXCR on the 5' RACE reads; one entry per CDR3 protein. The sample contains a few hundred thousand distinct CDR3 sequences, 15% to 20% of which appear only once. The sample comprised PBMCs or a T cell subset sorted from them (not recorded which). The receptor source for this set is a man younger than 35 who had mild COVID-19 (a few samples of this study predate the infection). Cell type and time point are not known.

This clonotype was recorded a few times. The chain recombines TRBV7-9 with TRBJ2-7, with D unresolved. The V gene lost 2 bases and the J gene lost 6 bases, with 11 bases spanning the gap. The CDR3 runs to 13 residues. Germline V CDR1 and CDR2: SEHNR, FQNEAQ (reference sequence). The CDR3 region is CASSLRLLGEQYF. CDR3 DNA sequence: TGTGCCAGCAGCTTAAGATTGTTGGGCGAGCAGTACTTC.

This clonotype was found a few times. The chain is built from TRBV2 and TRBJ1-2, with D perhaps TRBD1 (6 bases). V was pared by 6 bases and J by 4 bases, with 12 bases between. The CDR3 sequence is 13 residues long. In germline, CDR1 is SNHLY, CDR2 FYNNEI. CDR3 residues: CASRDTGFYGYTF. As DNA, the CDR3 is TGTGCCAGCAGGGACACAGGGTTCTATGGCTACACCTTC. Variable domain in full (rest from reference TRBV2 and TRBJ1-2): EPEVTQTPSHQVTQMGQEVILRCVPISNHLYFYWYRQILGQKVEFLVSFYNNEISEKSEIFDDQFSVERPDGSNFTLKIRSTKLEDSAMYFCASRDTGFYGYTFGSGTRLTVV.

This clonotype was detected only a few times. The CDR3 coding sequence is TGCGCCAGCAGCTTGGAAGTCTGGGGGGCGAATGAGCAGTTCTTC. Translating gives CASSLEVWGANEQFF. The rearrangement uses TRBV5-1 and TRBJ2-1, with D perhaps assigned TRBD1 or TRBD2 (6 bases each). The CDR3 contains 15 residues. The V gene lost 0 bases and the J gene lost 7 bases, with 14 bases spanning the gap. The V gene's germline CDR1 is SGHRS and CDR2 YFSETQ.

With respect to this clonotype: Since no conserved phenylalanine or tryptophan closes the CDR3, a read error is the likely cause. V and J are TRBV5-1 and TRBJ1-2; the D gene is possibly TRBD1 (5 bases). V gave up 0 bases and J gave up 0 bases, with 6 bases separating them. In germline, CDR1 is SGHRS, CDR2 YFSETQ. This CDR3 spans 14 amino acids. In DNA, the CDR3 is TGCGCCAGCAGCTTGGGGGGCGCTAACTATGGCTACACCTTA. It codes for CASSLGGANYGYTL.

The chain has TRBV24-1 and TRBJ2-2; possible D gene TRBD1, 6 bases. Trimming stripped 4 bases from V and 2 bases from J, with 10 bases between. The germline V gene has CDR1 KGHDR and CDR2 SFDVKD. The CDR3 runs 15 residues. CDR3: CATSDLGQNTGELFF. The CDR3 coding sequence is TGTGCCACCAGTGACCTGGGACAAAACACCGGGGAGCTGTTTTTT.

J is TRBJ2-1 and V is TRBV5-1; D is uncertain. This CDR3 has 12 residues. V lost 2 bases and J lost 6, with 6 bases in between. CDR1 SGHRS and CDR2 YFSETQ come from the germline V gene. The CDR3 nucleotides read TGCGCCAGCAGCTTTGGATTCAATGAGCAGTTCTTC. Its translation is CASSFGFNEQFF.

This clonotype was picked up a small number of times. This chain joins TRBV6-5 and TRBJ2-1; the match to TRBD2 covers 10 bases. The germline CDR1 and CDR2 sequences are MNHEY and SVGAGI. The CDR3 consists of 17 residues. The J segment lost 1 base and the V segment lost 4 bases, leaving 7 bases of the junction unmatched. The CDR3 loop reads CASSSASGGTSYNEQFF. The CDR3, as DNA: TGTGCCAGCAGTTCGGCTAGCGGGGGCACGTCCTACAATGAGCAGTTCTTC.

CDR3 coding DNA: TGCAGTGCTAGACTTTTGACAGGGAGCGACACAGATACGCAGTATTTT. Translating gives CSARLLTGSDTDTQYF. The chain carries TRBV20-1 and TRBJ2-3, with 7 bases lining up with TRBD1. The junction had 10 bases not matched to a gene; V was cut back by 2 bases and J by 2 bases. The CDR3 runs 16 residues. Germline CDR1 reads DFQATT; CDR2 reads SNEGSKA (reference sequence).

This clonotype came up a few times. Here the CDR3 DNA reads TGTGCCACAGGACAGGGTGGCGGACAGCCCCAGCATTTT. Translated, it gives CATGQGGGQPQHF. V usage is TRBV6-2 or TRBV6-3 and J usage is TRBJ1-5; TRBD1 matches at 8 bases. The J segment lost 7 bases and the V segment lost 10 bases, leaving 9 bases of the junction unmatched. The CDR3 spans 13 residues. Germline V gene sequence: CDR1 MNHEY, CDR2 SVGEGT.

The CDR3 protein is CASSPWSGGSNEQFF. The CDR3 nucleotides read TGTGCCAGCAGCCCGTGGAGCGGGGGCTCCAATGAGCAGTTCTTC. V gene TRBV7-2 combines with J gene TRBJ2-1; TRBD2 aligns across 8 bases. There are 15 residues in the CDR3. V was clipped by 5 bases and J by 6 bases; unmatched bases: 9. Germline assignment: CDR1 SGHTA and CDR2 FQGNSA. Full variable domain (missing parts from reference TRBV7-2 and TRBJ2-1): GAGVSQSPSNKVTEKGKDVELRCDPISGHTALYWYRQSLGQGLEFLIYFQGNSAPDKSGLPSDRFSAERTGGSVSTLTIQRTQQEDSAVYLCASSPWSGGSNEQFFGPGTRLTVL.

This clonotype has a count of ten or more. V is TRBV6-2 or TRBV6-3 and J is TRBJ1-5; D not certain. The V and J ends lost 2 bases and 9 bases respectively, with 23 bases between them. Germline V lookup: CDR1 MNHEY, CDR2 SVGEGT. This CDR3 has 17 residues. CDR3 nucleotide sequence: TGTGCCAGCAGTTACCCTTCATGGGAGGGTCAGATTCCGCCCCAGCATTTT. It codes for CASSYPSWEGQIPPQHF.

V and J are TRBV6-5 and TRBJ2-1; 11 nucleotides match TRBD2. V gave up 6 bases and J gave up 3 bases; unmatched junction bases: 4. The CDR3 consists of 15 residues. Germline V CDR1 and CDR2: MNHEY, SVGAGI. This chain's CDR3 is CASRGGTSGYNEQFF. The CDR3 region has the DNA TGTGCCAGCAGGGGAGGGACTAGCGGCTACAATGAGCAGTTCTTC.

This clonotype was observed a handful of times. CDR3 nucleotides: TGTGCCAGTACGTGGGGGGCTGGAAATGAGCAGTTCTTC. Encoded protein: CASTWGAGNEQFF. This rearrangement joins TRBV19 to TRBJ2-1; D may correspond to TRBD1 or TRBD2 (6 bases each). Germline CDR1 is LNHDA and CDR2 is SQIVND (reference sequence). V was trimmed by 7 bases and J by 7 bases, leaving 14 bases between them. The CDR3 spans 13 residues.

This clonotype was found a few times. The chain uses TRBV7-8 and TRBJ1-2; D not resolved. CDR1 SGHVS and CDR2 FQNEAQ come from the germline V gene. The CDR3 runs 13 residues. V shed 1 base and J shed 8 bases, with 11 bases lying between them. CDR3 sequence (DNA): TGTGCCAGCAGCTTAGACACGGTCTACGGCTACACCTTC. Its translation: CASSLDTVYGYTF. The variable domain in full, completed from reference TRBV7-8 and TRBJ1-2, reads GAGVSQSPRYKVAKRGQDVALRCDPISGHVSLFWYQQALGQGPEFLTYFQNEAQLDKSGLPSDRFFAERPEGSVSTLKIQRTQQEDSAVYLCASSLDTVYGYTFGSGTRLTVV.

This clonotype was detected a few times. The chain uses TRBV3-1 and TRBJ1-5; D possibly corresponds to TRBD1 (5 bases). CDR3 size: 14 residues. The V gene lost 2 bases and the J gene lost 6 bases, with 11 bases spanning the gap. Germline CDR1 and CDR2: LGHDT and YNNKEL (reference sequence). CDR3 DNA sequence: TGTGCCAGCAGCCAATGGGGCGCGGGTCAGCCCCAGCATTTT. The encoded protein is CASSQWGAGQPQHF. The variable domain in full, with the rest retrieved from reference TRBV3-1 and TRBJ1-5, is DTAVSQTPKYLVTQMGNDKSIKCEQNLGHDTMYWYKQDSKKFLKIMFSYNNKELIINETVPNRFSPKSPDKAHLNLHINSLELGDSAVYFCASSQWGAGQPQHFGDGTRLSIL.

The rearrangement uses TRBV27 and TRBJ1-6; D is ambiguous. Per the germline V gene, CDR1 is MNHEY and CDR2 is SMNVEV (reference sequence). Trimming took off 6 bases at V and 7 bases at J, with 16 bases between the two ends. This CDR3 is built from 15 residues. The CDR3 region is CASSNGVLLNSPLHF. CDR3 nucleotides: TGTGCCAGCAGCAACGGGGTACTCTTAAATTCACCCCTCCACTTT.

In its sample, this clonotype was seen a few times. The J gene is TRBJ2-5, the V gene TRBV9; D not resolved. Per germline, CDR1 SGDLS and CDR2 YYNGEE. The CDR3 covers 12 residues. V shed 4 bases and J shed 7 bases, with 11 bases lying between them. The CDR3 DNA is TGTGCCAGCAGCCCCCCGGATTGGACCCAGTACTTC. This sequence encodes CASSPPDWTQYF.

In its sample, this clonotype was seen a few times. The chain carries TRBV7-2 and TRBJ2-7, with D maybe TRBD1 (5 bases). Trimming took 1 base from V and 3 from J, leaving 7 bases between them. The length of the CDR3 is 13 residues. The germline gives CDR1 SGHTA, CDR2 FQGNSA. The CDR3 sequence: CASSLGQHYEQYV. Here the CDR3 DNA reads TGTGCCAGCAGCTTAGGACAGCACTACGAGCAGTACGTC.

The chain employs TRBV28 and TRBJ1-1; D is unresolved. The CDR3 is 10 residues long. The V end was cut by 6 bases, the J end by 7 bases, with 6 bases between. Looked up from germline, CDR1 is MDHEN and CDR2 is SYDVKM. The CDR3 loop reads CASRRIEAFF. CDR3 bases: TGTGCCAGCAGGCGAATTGAAGCTTTCTTT.

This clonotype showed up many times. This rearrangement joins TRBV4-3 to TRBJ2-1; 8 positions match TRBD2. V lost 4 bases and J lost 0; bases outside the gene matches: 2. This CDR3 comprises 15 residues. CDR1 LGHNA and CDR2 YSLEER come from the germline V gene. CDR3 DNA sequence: TGCGCCAGCAGCCCCGGGACTAGCTCCTACAATGAGCAGTTCTTC. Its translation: CASSPGTSSYNEQFF.

The CDR3 loop is CASTIAGGANTGELFF. CDR3 DNA sequence: TGTGCCAGCACTATTGCCGGGGGGGCGAACACCGGGGAGCTGTTTTTT. This sequence joins TRBV6-5 and TRBJ2-2; 8 bases fit TRBD2. The CDR3 contains 16 residues. Germline-derived CDR1 and CDR2 are MNHEY and SVGAGI. V trimming: 7 bases; J trimming: 0 bases; junction bases outside the gene matches: 7.